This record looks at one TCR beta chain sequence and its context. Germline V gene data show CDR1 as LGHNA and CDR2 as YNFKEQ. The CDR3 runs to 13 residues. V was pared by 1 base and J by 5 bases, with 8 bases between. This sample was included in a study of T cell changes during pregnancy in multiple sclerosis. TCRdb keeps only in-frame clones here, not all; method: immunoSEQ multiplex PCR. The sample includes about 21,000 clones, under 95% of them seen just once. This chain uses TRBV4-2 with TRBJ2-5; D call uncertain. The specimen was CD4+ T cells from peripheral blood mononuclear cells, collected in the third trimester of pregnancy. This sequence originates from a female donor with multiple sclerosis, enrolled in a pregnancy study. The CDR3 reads CASSQGQWETQYF. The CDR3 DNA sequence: TGTGCCAGCAGCCAAGGGCAGTGGGAGACCCAGTACTTC.